The 20 T cell receptor beta chains given below trace back to one sample, sequenced in a study of T cell changes during pregnancy in multiple sclerosis (dated by TCRdb to the late 2010s). Library preparation employed the immunoSEQ multiplex PCR assay. Drawn from immuneACCESS, this table holds only the in-frame rearrangements with V and J called that TCRdb kept. Clones are partly lost; checked studies trace under half to an unresolved V gene and leave the rest unexplained. The sample table records around 100,000 clones; 94% of these occur just once. The ten largest clones represent approximately 0.97% of the sample. This sample comprised peripheral blood, obtained before pregnancy. The receptors originated from a female donor with multiple sclerosis, enrolled in a pregnancy study.

The gene calls are TRBV30 and TRBJ2-2, with D possibly TRBD2 on 5 matching bases. The CDR3 has 13 residues. Germline assignment: CDR1 GTSNPN and CDR2 SVGIG (reference sequence). The ends were cut back, 4 bases at V and 2 bases at J, with 8 bases in the middle. The CDR3: CAWKRENTGELFF. In DNA form, the CDR3 reads TGTGCCTGGAAGAGGGAAAACACCGGGGAGCTGTTTTTT.

V usage is TRBV9 and J usage is TRBJ2-6; D is possibly TRBD1 (7 bases). The CDR3 runs 17 residues. Per germline, CDR1 SGDLS and CDR2 YYNGEE. The V gene lost 3 bases and the J gene lost 2 bases, with 15 bases spanning the gap. In DNA, the CDR3 is TGTGCCAGCAGCGAGGACAGGCGGGGAACTGGGGCCAACGTCCTGACTTTC. It is translated as CASSEDRRGTGANVLTF.

This clone was recorded only once. This chain's CDR3 is CASSLGTGSEQYF. CDR3 sequence (DNA): TGCGCCAGCAGCCTGGGGACAGGGAGCGAGCAGTACTTC. The chain employs TRBV5-1 and TRBJ2-7; TRBD1 matches 9 bases. This CDR3 has 13 amino acids. With V trimmed by 4 bases and J by 6 bases, 5 bases remained unmatched. Germline loops: CDR1 SGHRS, CDR2 YFSETQ.

The chain links TRBV9 to TRBJ1-2; D is unclear. This CDR3 comprises 15 residues. Germline V gene lookup returns CDR1 SGDLS and CDR2 YYNGEE. V dropped 1 base and J dropped 2 bases, with 12 bases sitting between them. The CDR3 DNA reads TGTGCCAGCAGCGTATCGGAGGGCCTGAACTATGGCTACACCTTC. This translates into CASSVSEGLNYGYTF.

V is TRBV18 and J is TRBJ2-2, with 8 bases that match TRBD2. The CDR3 loop spans 13 amino acids. Germline assignment: CDR1 KGHSH and CDR2 LQKENI. The junction had 3 bases not matched to a gene; V was cut back by 5 bases and J by 7 bases. The CDR3 DNA reads TGTGCCAGCTCAGGACTAGCCGGCGGGGAGCTGTTTTTT. Translating it yields CASSGLAGGELFF.

The chain couples TRBV30 to TRBJ1-1; a possible D gene is TRBD1 (5 bases). The CDR3 is made up of 14 amino acids. Looked up from germline, CDR1 is GTSNPN and CDR2 is SVGIG (reference sequence). The germline V and J ends were trimmed by 2 bases and 1 base, with 11 bases remaining between them. CDR3: CAWSSGPTNTEAFF. CDR3 DNA sequence: TGTGCCTGGAGTTCAGGGCCTACGAACACTGAAGCTTTCTTT.

This clone was seen only once. The rearrangement uses TRBV7-9 and TRBJ2-7, with TRBD2 matching over 7 bases. Germline values: CDR1 SEHNR, CDR2 FQNEAQ (reference sequence). CDR3 size: 16 residues. Losses at the gene ends were 4 bases for V and 4 bases for J; bases not matched to a gene: 13. The CDR3 protein is CASSSLHPGGPYEQYF. CDR3 nucleotides: TGTGCCAGCAGCTCGTTACACCCGGGAGGCCCGTACGAGCAGTACTTC.

The chain recombines TRBV28 with TRBJ2-1; the D gene is possibly TRBD2 (5 bases). V lost 6 bases, J lost 4 bases, and 13 bases lay in between. From germline, CDR1 is MDHEN and CDR2 SYDVKM. The length of the CDR3 is 14 residues. The CDR3: CASSTRFSYNEQFF. The CDR3 DNA reads as TGTGCCAGCAGCACTAGGTTCTCGTACAATGAGCAGTTCTTC.

The chain carries TRBV9 and TRBJ2-3; D is possibly TRBD2 (6 bases). The CDR3 has 15 residues. Germline assignment: CDR1 SGDLS and CDR2 YYNGEE. The V and J ends lost 0 bases and 4 bases respectively, with 12 bases between them. The CDR3 is CASSVVVGEADTQYF. In DNA form, the CDR3 reads TGTGCCAGCAGCGTAGTTGTGGGGGAGGCAGATACGCAGTATTTT.

The rearrangement uses TRBV5-1 and TRBJ2-2; TRBD2 agrees at 12 bases. CDR3 length: 19 amino acids. Germline loops: CDR1 SGHRS, CDR2 YFSETQ. After removal of 0 bases from V and 1 base from J, the junction contained 7 bases not matched to a gene. The DNA of the CDR3 is TGCGCCAGCAGCTTGGTTGCACTAGCGGGAGGAAAGAACACCGGGGAGCTGTTTTTT. Protein product: CASSLVALAGGKNTGELFF.

In regard to this clone: Other DNA variants within this sample encode the same CDR3. This chain connects TRBV4-1 to TRBJ2-7; no clear D. The CDR3 has 14 amino acids. Germline V gene sequence: CDR1 MGHRA, CDR2 YSYEKL. Trimming pared 1 base from V and 2 bases from J, leaving 9 bases between. This chain's CDR3 is CASSQVGQTYEQYF. CDR3 sequence (DNA): TGCGCCAGCAGCCAAGTGGGCCAAACCTACGAGCAGTACTTC.

The chain is built from TRBV30 and TRBJ2-2; D is undetermined. Trimming removed 4 bases from V and 4 bases from J, with 19 bases in between. This CDR3 is built from 16 residues. CDR1 and CDR2 (germline): GTSNPN, SVGIG (reference sequence). CDR3 amino acids: CAWTLMGSPVTGELFF. The CDR3 nucleotides are TGTGCCTGGACTCTCATGGGTAGCCCGGTCACCGGGGAGCTGTTTTTT.

The V and J genes are TRBV2 and TRBJ1-2, with 11 bases aligning to TRBD1. The V segment lost 6 bases and the J segment 5 bases; nucleotides outside the gene matches: 5. CDR1 and CDR2 (germline): SNHLY, FYNNEI. This CDR3 comprises 14 residues. The CDR3 nucleotides read TGTGCCAGCAGGGCCGGGACAGGGGGTTATGGCTACACCTTC. Residues: CASRAGTGGYGYTF.

The chain links TRBV5-1 to TRBJ2-3; 10 bases map to TRBD2. With 0 bases clipped from V and 5 bases from J, the junction kept 9 bases outside the gene matches. Germline-derived CDR1 and CDR2 are SGHRS and YFSETQ. This CDR3 comprises 17 residues. CDR3 coding DNA: TGCGCCAGCAGCTTGGCCGAAGCAGCGGGAGGGCGAGATACGCAGTATTTT. Its protein product is CASSLAEAAGGRDTQYF.

The chain carries TRBV6-1 and TRBJ1-2; TRBD1 matches 7 bases. Germline lookup yields CDR1 MNHNS and CDR2 SASEGT. Losses at the gene ends were 8 bases for V and 5 bases for J; bases not matched to a gene: 8. CDR3 length: 13 residues. CDR3: CASFGGGGYGYTF. DNA of the CDR3: TGTGCCAGCTTCGGAGGGGGCGGGTATGGCTACACCTTC.

This clone appeared once. The rearrangement links TRBV6-5 to TRBJ2-2; 9 nucleotides agree with TRBD2. CDR3 size: 15 residues. Germline CDR1 is MNHEY and CDR2 is SVGAGI. The J segment lost 3 bases and the V segment lost 6 bases, leaving 5 bases of the junction unmatched. The CDR3 spells CASSLIAGDTGELFF. The CDR3 nucleotides read TGTGCCAGCAGCCTAATAGCGGGAGACACCGGGGAGCTGTTTTTT.

V usage is TRBV7-9 and J usage is TRBJ1-1; TRBD1 might be the D (6 bases). CDR1 and CDR2 from the germline V gene are SEHNR and FQNEAQ (reference sequence). This CDR3 spans 17 amino acids. Trimming took 2 bases from V and 1 from J, leaving 17 bases between them. CDR3 in DNA: TGTGCCAGCAGCTTAACACAAACAGGGAACAGGAACACTGAAGCTTTCTTT. This sequence encodes CASSLTQTGNRNTEAFF.

The rearrangement links TRBV11-2 to TRBJ2-5; TRBD2 is a possible D gene (6 bases). V was clipped by 4 bases and J by 5 bases, with 20 bases between them. Germline V gene sequence: CDR1 SGHAT, CDR2 FQNNGV. The CDR3 totals 16 residues. The CDR3 region is CASSSLGWGDLETQYF. In DNA form, the CDR3 reads TGTGCCAGCAGCTCCCTTGGGTGGGGGGATCTGGAGACCCAGTACTTC.

The genes are TRBV29-1 and TRBJ2-7; 7 bases map to TRBD2. The CDR3 spans 12 residues. Germline V gene sequence: CDR1 SQVTM, CDR2 ANQGSEA. Unmatched junction bases numbered 7, after V lost 6 bases and J lost 5 bases. Here the CDR3 DNA reads TGCAGCGTGGCGGGGGTTTCCGACGAGCAGTACTTC. Encoded protein: CSVAGVSDEQYF.

V gene TRBV7-2 combines with J gene TRBJ1-5; D is ambiguous. Trimming stripped 2 bases from V and 7 bases from J, with 15 bases between. This CDR3 contains 15 residues. CDR1 is SGHTA, CDR2 FQGNSA, per germline. The DNA of the CDR3 is TGTGCCAGCAGCTTATTTAGCGGGGAGGGACAGCCCCAGCATTTT. Protein: CASSLFSGEGQPQHF.